The next 20 T cell receptor beta chains were all read from a single sample in a study of patients and donors after allogeneic stem cell transplantation. TCRdb used MiXCR to reprocess the RT-PCR reads, holding one entry per CDR3 protein. The sample yields 87,000 or so distinct CDR3 sequences, 4% to 5% seen once. Input material: blood, either unsorted or a sorted T cell fraction (not recorded which). These receptors originate from a human donor who was either an allogeneic HSCT recipient or a stem cell or donor lymphocyte infusion donor (not recorded which). It is not recorded whose cells these are; they may come from a transplant donor.

The chain couples TRBV5-1 to TRBJ2-5, with D uncertain. Germline values: CDR1 SGHRS, CDR2 YFSETQ. The CDR3 sequence is 13 residues long. V shed 4 bases and J shed 4 bases, with 11 bases lying between them. The CDR3 here is CASSTYPGETQYF. The CDR3 DNA reads as TGCGCCAGCAGCACCTACCCAGGAGAGACCCAGTACTTC. Drawing the rest from reference TRBV5-1 and TRBJ2-5, the complete variable domain is KAGVTQTPRYLIKTRGQQVTLSCSPISGHRSVSWYQQTPGQGLQFLFEYFSETQRNKGNFPGRFSGRQFSNSRSEMNVSTLELGDSALYLCASSTYPGETQYFGPGTRLLVL.

The V gene is TRBV12-5, the J gene TRBJ2-7, with D perhaps TRBD1 (6 bases). The DNA matches TRBJ2-1 better at its end, which makes the J call doubtful. The CDR3 runs 14 residues. CDR1 LGHNT and CDR2 FRNRAP come from the germline V gene. Here the CDR3 reads CASVQGHTSGEQFF. DNA of the CDR3: TGTGCTAGTGTCCAGGGACACACGTCGGGCGAGCAGTTCTTC.

This clonotype was counted many times. V and J are TRBV29-1 and TRBJ2-1, with TRBD2 identical over 12 bases. Germline CDR1 is SQVTM and CDR2 is ANQGSEA. The trim removed 6 bases at V and 7 bases at J, leaving 1 base unmatched. The CDR3 spans 12 residues. As DNA, the CDR3 is TGCAGCGTCGGGACTAGCGGGAATGAGCAGTTCTTC. This gives the protein CSVGTSGNEQFF.

This clonotype was detected ten times or more. The chain recombines TRBV5-1 with TRBJ2-5; 10 nucleotides line up with TRBD2. Germline V lookup: CDR1 SGHRS, CDR2 YFSETQ. Unmatched junction bases numbered 7, after V lost 3 bases and J lost 2 bases. The CDR3 runs to 16 residues. The CDR3 DNA follows: TGCGCCAGCAGCTGGGGGGCACTAGCGGGGCAAGAGACCCAGTACTTC. This codes for CASSWGALAGQETQYF.

This clonotype was recorded a few times. The rearrangement links TRBV19 to TRBJ1-5; D unclear. Trimming removed 5 bases at V and 0 bases at J, with 11 bases between. This CDR3 is built from 15 residues. In germline, CDR1 is LNHDA, CDR2 SQIVND (reference sequence). The CDR3 DNA reads TGTGCCAGTAGTGTCCCTCGGCCTAGCAATCAGCCCCAGCATTTT. This encodes CASSVPRPSNQPQHF.

In regard to this clonotype: A clone one base away is much larger, so this may be a read error. The chain recombines TRBV27 with TRBJ2-5, with 10 bases lining up with TRBD1. CDR1 MNHEY and CDR2 SMNVEV come from the germline V gene (reference sequence). The CDR3 runs to 15 residues. The ends lost 5 bases at V and 2 bases at J; junction bases unmatched: 5. For the CDR3, the DNA is TGTGCCAGCAGTCCATGGACAGGGGGGCAAGAGACCCAGTACTTC. Translation: CASSPWTGGQETQYF.

This clonotype was found many times. CDR3 nucleotides: TGCGCCAGCAGCCAAGATACTAGCAAGACCCAGTACTTC. As protein: CASSQDTSKTQYF. This sequence joins TRBV4-1 and TRBJ2-5; weak D call: TRBD2 (6 bases). CDR1 MGHRA and CDR2 YSYEKL come from the germline V gene. The V end lost 0 bases, the J end lost 6 bases, and 8 bases lay between the germline ends. The CDR3 spans 13 residues.

This clonotype was seen at least ten times. V usage is TRBV19 and J usage is TRBJ2-7; the D is unclear. Trimming removed 4 bases from V and 6 bases from J, with 7 bases in between. The germline CDR1 and CDR2 sequences are LNHDA and SQIVND (reference sequence). CDR3 length equals 11 residues. As DNA, the CDR3 is TGTGCCAGTAGTACTAGTGGCGAGCAGTACTTC. Translation: CASSTSGEQYF.

In its sample, this clonotype was seen a few times. The gene calls are TRBV24-1 and TRBJ1-2; possibly TRBD1 for D (5 bases). CDR1 and CDR2 (germline): KGHDR, SFDVKD. The CDR3 contains 11 residues. The germline V and J ends were trimmed by 9 bases and 2 bases, with 6 bases remaining between them. This chain's CDR3 is CATRDNYGYTF. Written as DNA, the CDR3 is TGTGCCACCCGGGACAACTATGGCTACACCTTC.

This clonotype was picked up many times. The chain links TRBV19 to TRBJ1-1; possibly TRBD1 for D (5 bases). The V and J ends lost 4 bases and 6 bases respectively, with 18 bases between them. The germline gives CDR1 LNHDA, CDR2 SQIVND (reference sequence). This CDR3 is 15 amino acids long. CDR3 in amino acids: CASSTRRGGPPEAFF. The CDR3 region has the DNA TGTGCCAGTAGTACCCGCCGCGGGGGACCGCCTGAAGCTTTCTTT.

At least ten counts were recorded for this clonotype. The rearrangement uses TRBV5-1 and TRBJ2-1, with a weak D call TRBD1 (5 bases). V was cut by 5 bases and J by 6 bases, with 12 bases left in between. CDR1 is SGHRS and CDR2 is YFSETQ in the germline V gene. This CDR3 is 13 amino acids long. CDR3 nucleotide sequence: TGCGCCAGCAGAGAGGACATCCTCAATGAGCAGTTCTTC. Amino acid sequence: CASREDILNEQFF.

This clonotype was observed a single time. The chain carries TRBV20-1 and TRBJ2-7; perhaps TRBD1 as D (5 bases). The V gene lost 4 bases and the J gene lost 8 bases, with 18 bases spanning the gap. This CDR3 spans 13 amino acids. Germline loops: CDR1 DFQATT, CDR2 SNEGSKA (reference sequence). DNA for the CDR3: TGCAGTGCTAAAGACGACAGCCTTTCGAAGCAGTACTTC. Translation: CSAKDDSLSKQYF.

This clonotype was seen a handful of times. The V gene is TRBV6-1, the J gene TRBJ2-7; the match to TRBD2 covers 11 bases. The CDR3 loop spans 19 amino acids. Germline assignment: CDR1 MNHNS and CDR2 SASEGT. J lost 0 bases, V lost 0 bases, and 10 bases had no gene match. CDR3 nucleotides: TGTGCCAGCAGTGAAGCTCGGCTAGCGGGGGGCCTTAGCTCCTACGAGCAGTACTTC. It codes for CASSEARLAGGLSSYEQYF.

This clonotype was detected many times. V usage is TRBV7-9 and J usage is TRBJ2-1; a possible D gene is TRBD2 (6 bases). The CDR3 extends over 13 amino acids. V shed 3 bases and J shed 9 bases, with 12 bases lying between them. CDR1 and CDR2 from the germline V gene are SEHNR and FQNEAQ (reference sequence). The CDR3 spells CASSFTSQGEQFF. The CDR3 nucleotides read TGTGCCAGCAGCTTTACTAGCCAGGGTGAGCAGTTCTTC. Full variable domain (outside the CDR3, taken from reference TRBV7-9 and TRBJ2-1): DTGVSQNPRHKITKRGQNVTFRCDPISEHNRLYWYRQTLGQGPEFLTYFQNEAQLEKSRLLSDRFSAERPKGSFSTLEIQRTEQGDSAMYLCASSFTSQGEQFFGPGTRLTVL.

At least ten counts were recorded for this clonotype. V and J are TRBV29-1 and TRBJ2-5; no definite D call. Germline V lookup: CDR1 SQVTM, CDR2 ANQGSEA. The V and J ends lost 1 base and 5 bases respectively, with 14 bases between them. The CDR3 is made up of 14 amino acids. Here the CDR3 reads CSVEGIGSRETQYF. The CDR3 DNA follows: TGCAGCGTTGAAGGGATCGGGTCGCGGGAGACCCAGTACTTC.

Ten or more counts support this clonotype. V and J are TRBV9 and TRBJ1-1; D remains ambiguous. Germline CDR1 is SGDLS and CDR2 is YYNGEE. The CDR3 consists of 13 residues. V was clipped by 0 bases and J by 6 bases, with 9 bases between them. Here the CDR3 DNA reads TGTGCCAGCAGCGTAGCTCCGGGATCTGAAGCTTTCTTT. Translated, it gives CASSVAPGSEAFF.

The chain has TRBV30 and TRBJ1-1; perhaps TRBD1 as D (6 bases). The CDR3 totals 14 residues. Per the germline V gene, CDR1 is GTSNPN and CDR2 is SVGIG (reference sequence). Deletions cut 4 bases from V and 1 base from J, with 13 bases between. The CDR3 here is CAWNGQRTNTEAFF. The DNA of the CDR3 is TGTGCCTGGAACGGACAGAGGACGAACACTGAAGCTTTCTTT.

The sample holds many counts of this clonotype. CDR3 coding DNA: TGCGCCAGCAGCTCTACCGGGAGGGCCTCCTACAATGAGCAGTTCTTC. Its protein is CASSSTGRASYNEQFF. The rearrangement joins TRBV5-1 to TRBJ2-1; 8 nucleotides align to TRBD2. The CDR3 is 16 residues long. Trimming removed 3 bases from V and 0 bases from J; junction bases left unmatched: 5. Germline values: CDR1 SGHRS, CDR2 YFSETQ.

This rearrangement joins TRBV12-3 or TRBV12-4 to TRBJ1-4, with D tentatively TRBD1 (5 bases). The CDR3 consists of 14 residues. V was trimmed by 8 bases and J by 5 bases, leaving 15 bases between them. CDR3 residues: CASRRGLGNEKLFF. The CDR3 region has the DNA TGTGCCAGCCGGAGGGGCTTAGGGAATGAAAAACTGTTTTTT.

This clonotype is categorized as medium-sized. The chain couples TRBV20-1 to TRBJ1-5; 9 bases align to TRBD1. Germline-derived CDR1 and CDR2 are DFQATT and SNEGSKA (reference sequence). The CDR3 sequence is 16 residues long. With V trimmed by 3 bases and J by 2 bases, 8 bases remained unmatched. The CDR3 here is CSARWDRDGGNQPQHF. In nucleotides, the CDR3 is TGCAGTGCTAGGTGGGACAGGGACGGAGGCAATCAGCCCCAGCATTTT.